These 9 T cell receptor beta chains were all obtained from the same sample, sequenced in a study of T cells after yellow fever vaccination. TCRdb reprocessed the 5' RACE reads via MiXCR and lists one record per CDR3 protein. The repertoire holds 300,000 to 350,000 distinct CDR3 sequences, around 4.5% seen once, with roughly a fifth in the top ten. The sample consisted of PBMCs, taken 15 days after the yellow fever booster vaccination. The receptors originated from a man between 18 and 35 years old who received the YFV17D yellow fever vaccine.

This clonotype was counted ten times or more. The chain links TRBV7-2 to TRBJ2-3; D unclear. This CDR3 spans 12 amino acids. Trimming took 5 bases from V and 2 from J, leaving 5 bases between them. Germline CDR1 and CDR2: SGHTA and FQGNSA. CDR3 DNA sequence: TGTGCCAGCAGCACCTTCACAGATACGCAGTATTTT. This sequence encodes CASSTFTDTQYF.

This clonotype was counted a few times. The J gene is TRBJ1-2, the V gene TRBV20-1; 10 bases line up with TRBD1. Germline V lookup: CDR1 DFQATT, CDR2 SNEGSKA (reference sequence). The CDR3 spans 15 residues. V lost 2 bases, J lost 6 bases, and 9 bases stayed unmatched. The CDR3 nucleotides are TGCAGTGCTAGACCCTGGGACAGGGGTAAAGATGGCTACACCTTC. It translates to CSARPWDRGKDGYTF.

This clonotype was picked up many times. The genes are TRBV4-3 and TRBJ2-7; D remains ambiguous. Germline CDR1 and CDR2: LGHNA and YSLEER. Trimming removed 0 bases from V and 2 bases from J, with 11 bases in between. The CDR3 runs 15 residues. Here the CDR3 DNA reads TGCGCCAGCAGCCAAGAGGTAAAGGGTGCCTACGAGCAGTACTTC. Protein product: CASSQEVKGAYEQYF.

This clonotype was seen at least ten times. The chain has TRBV20-1 and TRBJ2-2, with a possible D match to TRBD2 (6 bases). Trimming removed 6 bases at V and 9 bases at J, with 14 bases between. The CDR3 spans 12 residues. From germline, CDR1 is DFQATT and CDR2 SNEGSKA (reference sequence). The CDR3 spells CSARDSPRELFF. CDR3 DNA: TGCAGTGCGCGGGACTCCCCTAGGGAGCTGTTTTTT.

This clonotype has only a few counts. The rearrangement links TRBV20-1 to TRBJ2-3; TRBD2 matches 7 bases. CDR3 size: 14 residues. Germline V gives CDR1 DFQATT, CDR2 SNEGSKA (reference sequence). Germline trimming cut 3 bases from V and 5 bases from J; bases unmatched to any gene: 8. The CDR3 sequence: CSASKRGEGDTQYF. The CDR3 coding sequence is TGCAGTGCTAGCAAGCGGGGTGAGGGAGATACGCAGTATTTT.

Written as DNA, the CDR3 is TGTGCCAGCAGCTGGGACAGGCGGGGATCCTACGAGCAGTACTTC. Protein sequence: CASSWDRRGSYEQYF. V gene TRBV5-4 combines with J gene TRBJ2-7, with 8 bases aligning to TRBD1. Germline V gene sequence: CDR1 SGHNT, CDR2 YYREEE (reference sequence). This CDR3 is built from 15 residues. J was trimmed by 1 base and V by 3 bases; bases with no gene match: 6.

This clonotype was seen a handful of times. V usage is TRBV5-1 and J usage is TRBJ2-3; D remains ambiguous. Germline loops: CDR1 SGHRS, CDR2 YFSETQ. V was pared by 0 bases and J by 5 bases, with 10 bases between. The CDR3 runs to 14 residues. For the CDR3, the DNA is TGCGCCAGCAGCTTGGGGACGGTTAGAGATACGCAGTATTTT. This codes for CASSLGTVRDTQYF.

This clonotype was seen a handful of times. This rearrangement joins TRBV12-3 or TRBV12-4 to TRBJ1-5; 8 bases are a match to TRBD1. V lost 5 bases, J lost 6 bases, and 6 bases stayed unmatched. The CDR3 sequence is 14 residues long. Written as DNA, the CDR3 is TGTGCCAGCAGTATGCAGGGGGCAGGTCAGCCCCAGCATTTT. It yields the protein CASSMQGAGQPQHF.

The CDR3 sequence is CASIRDRGENIQYF. Written as DNA, the CDR3 is TGTGCCAGCATTCGGGACAGGGGGGAAAACATTCAGTACTTC. The chain uses TRBV12-3 or TRBV12-4 and TRBJ2-4; 11 nucleotides agree with TRBD1. CDR3 length: 14 residues. V lost 7 bases to trimming and J lost 5 bases; unmatched junction nucleotides: 4.